This T cell receptor (beta chain) emerged from a study of Tregs in tolerant kidney transplant recipients. J was trimmed by 2 bases and V by 1 base; bases with no gene match: 7. Per the germline V gene, CDR1 is SGHRS and CDR2 is YFSETQ. The CDR3 totals 16 residues. Notes on the study in general: Expanding Tregs on activated donor B cells appeared to best identify donor-specific TCRbeta clones. Validation in larger populations is needed because few patients were studied. Biological reproducibility was not directly addressed, but technical replication error appeared minimal.

Assay: immunoSEQ multiplex PCR; the TCRdb copy retains only in-frame clones and omits some. Of approximately 2,500 clones in the sample, approximately 42% were seen once. By share, this clone counts as medium-sized. Its antigen is unidentified. Sample: Tregs from blood cultured with allogeneic cells. V and J are TRBV5-1 and TRBJ2-7; TRBD1 matches 9 bases. The receptor comes from a human donor in good health. The CDR3: CASSLIGQGPTYEQYF. The CDR3 bases are TGCGCCAGCAGCTTGATCGGACAGGGGCCTACCTACGAGCAGTACTTC.